These T cell receptor beta chains were read from a single sample in a study of OX40 agonist ivuxolimab in advanced cancers. TCRdb's table, derived via immunoSEQ multiplex PCR, lists solely in-frame clones and lacks some. The data hold about 31,000 clones, with 85% to 90% observed a single time. This specimen was CD4+ or CD8+ T cells sorted from blood, taken in a trial of the OX40 agonist ivuxolimab. The receptors derive from an adult with an advanced solid tumor such as melanoma, head and neck, liver or kidney cancer. CDR3s include the opening cysteine and the closing phenylalanine or tryptophan. A D gene is named only where the DNA matches it firmly. Size is omitted from some rows. Given values are once, few, many or a class for expanded clones.

J gene | V gene | clone size | D gene | CDR3 DNA | CDR3 protein
TRBJ2-1 | TRBV27 | - | TRBD2 | TGTGCCACCGGACTAGCGGGGAACAATGAGCAGTTCTTC | CATGLAGNNEQFF
TRBJ1-5 | TRBV4-1 | - | - | TGCGCCAGCAGCCAAGTCCAGGGTAGCAATCAGCCCCAGCATTTT | CASSQVQGSNQPQHF
TRBJ2-3 | TRBV4-2 | - | TRBD2 | TGTGCCAGCAGCCAAGATGGGGCGGGAGGGCCAGAGACGCAGTATTTT | CASSQDGAGGPETQYF
TRBJ2-7 | TRBV5-6 | - | TRBD1 | TGTGCCAGCAGCTTAGGGACAGGACAGGGCGGCGAGCAGTACTTC | CASSLGTGQGGEQYF
TRBJ2-3 | TRBV19 | - | - | TGTGCCAGTAGTATTGAGGGAGGCCAATGGGATACGCAGTATTTT | CASSIEGGQWDTQYF
TRBJ2-5 | TRBV6-5 | - | - | TGTGCCAGCAGTTACTCGTACCAAGAGACCCAGTACTTC | CASSYSYQETQYF
TRBJ2-7 | TRBV9 | - | - | TGTGCCAGCAGTCCCGACAGATCCTACGAGCAGTACTTC | CASSPDRSYEQYF
TRBJ1-2 | TRBV7-6 | - | - | TGTGCCAGCAGCTTAGGGGAGGAAAGAGATGGCTACACCTTC | CASSLGEERDGYTF
TRBJ2-7 | TRBV29-1 | - | - | TGCAGCGTTGATGCGGGGTCCTACGAGCAGTACTTC | CSVDAGSYEQYF
TRBJ2-2 | TRBV10-2 | - | - | TGCGCCAGCGAATCTGGCCCCGGGGAGCTGTTTTTT | CASESGPGELFF
TRBJ2-7 | TRBV5-4 | - | TRBD2 | TGTGCCAGCAGCCTGGGACTAGCGGGAGGGTGGGAGCAGTACTTC | CASSLGLAGGWEQYF
TRBJ2-1 | TRBV5-1 | - | TRBD2 | TGCGCCAGCAGCTTACAAGCGGGGGGGCAGTGGAATGAGCAGTTCTTC | CASSLQAGGQWNEQFF
TRBJ2-3 | TRBV6-5 | - | - | TGTGCCAGCAGTTCCCGGGCAGCGTTTAGCACAGATACGCAGTATTTT | CASSSRAAFSTDTQYF
TRBJ1-4 | TRBV12-5 | - | - | TGTGCTAGTGGTTTTGGTCAGGGCGGGCGAAAACTGTTTTTT | CASGFGQGGRKLFF
TRBJ1-5 | TRBV7-9 | - | - | TGTGCCAGCAGCGTCCTCAATCAGCCCCAGCATTTT | CASSVLNQPQHF
TRBJ2-4 | TRBV4-1 | - | - | TGCGCCAGCAGCCAAGATTTAGCTCCAGTGGGTGGCTTGGCCAAAAACATTCAGTACTTC | CASSQDLAPVGGLAKNIQYF
TRBJ1-1 | TRBV9 | - | - | TGTGCCAGCAGCGTAGTTAAGAACACTGAAGCTTTCTTT | CASSVVKNTEAFF
TRBJ2-7 | TRBV19 | - | TRBD1 | TGTGCCAGTAGTCCTACAGGGGGCTACGAGCAGTACTTC | CASSPTGGYEQYF
TRBJ2-7 | TRBV7-9 | - | TRBD2 | TGTGCCAGCAGCCCCCCTCCGGGACTAGCGCCCGGCGGGCAGTACTTC | CASSPPPGLAPGGQYF
TRBJ2-2 | TRBV6-5 | once | - | TGTGCCAGCAGCCCATGGACGGGTAACACCGGGGAGCTGTTTTTT | CASSPWTGNTGELFF
TRBJ2-2 | TRBV7-9 | - | - | TGTGCCAGCAGCAACCAGCTAGCGAACACCGGGGAGCTGTTTTTT | CASSNQLANTGELFF
TRBJ2-7 | TRBV9 | - | - | TGTGCCAGCGGGCGGGACTCCTACGAGCAGTACTTC | CASGRDSYEQYF
TRBJ2-3 | TRBV19 | - | - | TGTGCCAGTAGTATAGGCGGGGTCACAGATACGCAGTATTTT | CASSIGGVTDTQYF
TRBJ2-3 | TRBV6-5 | - | TRBD2 | TGTGCCAGCAGCTACTGGCTAGCGGGAGTCACAGATACGCAGTATTTT | CASSYWLAGVTDTQYF
TRBJ2-7 | TRBV6-5 | - | TRBD2 | TGTGCCAGCAGTTACGGGGCTAGCGGGTCCTACGAGCAGTACTTC | CASSYGASGSYEQYF
TRBJ2-5 | TRBV6-1 | - | - | TGTGCCAGCAGCTCTCCCAGGACCCAGTACTTC | CASSSPRTQYF
TRBJ2-7 | TRBV9 | - | - | TGTGCCAGCAGCGTGGCACAGGCCTCTCCCTACGAGCAGTACTTC | CASSVAQASPYEQYF
TRBJ2-3 | TRBV6-6 | - | - | TGTGCCAGCAGTTACTCAGCGGACTCCGGATTACTCGTATATTTT | CASSYSADSGLLVYF
TRBJ2-3 | TRBV10-3 | - | TRBD2 | TGTGCCATCAGTGAGTCGTTCGCGGGGGGGCCTGCAGATACGCAGTATTTT | CAISESFAGGPADTQYF
TRBJ2-2 | TRBV19 | - | - | TGTGCCTCAATTAAGCTCGGGGAGCTGTTTTTT | CASIKLGELFF
TRBJ2-3 | TRBV11-2 | - | - | TGTGCCAGCAGCTTAGCTCTAGGGGGGGATACGCAGTATTTT | CASSLALGGDTQYF
TRBJ2-7 | TRBV7-3 | - | TRBD2 | TGTGCCAGCAGCCCGATGGGGACTAGCCCTTTGAACGAGCAGTACTTC | CASSPMGTSPLNEQYF
TRBJ1-5 | TRBV5-6 | - | TRBD1 | TGTGCCAGCAGCTCGGACAGGGAGAGTCAGCCCCAGCATTTT | CASSSDRESQPQHF
TRBJ2-3 | TRBV6-5 | - | - | TGTGCCAGCAGTTATCTGGGACAAGCAGATACGCAGTATTTT | CASSYLGQADTQYF
TRBJ1-1 | TRBV6-5 | - | - | TGTGCCAGCAGCCACCAGCTAGGGACCGAACTTGAAGCTTTCTTT | CASSHQLGTELEAFF
TRBJ2-7 | TRBV27 | - | - | TGTGCCAGCCATCCGGGGCTGGGGGGATTATACGAGCAGTACTTC | CASHPGLGGLYEQYF
TRBJ1-4 | TRBV7-9 | - | - | TGTGCCAGCAGCCCCCTTTCCGGGGCGTCCGAAAAACTGTTTTTT | CASSPLSGASEKLFF
TRBJ2-5 | TRBV2 | - | - | TGTGCCAGCAGTGATGACCCCCCGGAGACCCAGTACTTC | CASSDDPPETQYF
TRBJ2-3 | TRBV6-4 | once | TRBD1 | TGTGCCAGCAGTGGGACAGGGGGCGCAGATACGCAGTATTTT | CASSGTGGADTQYF
TRBJ2-1 | TRBV11-2 | - | - | TGTGCCAGCAGCCAAGTACTCGATGAGCAGTTCTTC | CASSQVLDEQFF
TRBJ1-2 | TRBV6-5 | large | - | TGTGCCAGCATTCAGGGCACCTCCTACACCTTC | CASIQGTSYTF
TRBJ2-1 | TRBV6-1 | - | - | TGTGCCAGCAGTGAACAGGGGACGGGAAATGAGCAGTTCTTC | CASSEQGTGNEQFF
TRBJ2-3 | TRBV5-1 | - | TRBD1 | TGCGCCAGCAGCCCAATCGGGACAGCGTCCGATACGCAGTATTTT | CASSPIGTASDTQYF